This T cell receptor beta chain was found in a study of Graves' ophthalmopathy and Graves' hyperthyroidism (dated by TCRdb to 2016 to 2018). For the wider study: Peripheral blood was collected before any treatment was given, at the time of initial diagnosis. In total, 135 blood samples were TCR-sequenced: around 42 ophthalmopathy, over 70 hyperthyroidism and some 17 hyperthyroidism-to-ophthalmopathy patients. To explore V-J signatures that distinguish ophthalmopathy from hyperthyroidism, a discovery set of around 100 patients was enrolled, made up of 43 with ophthalmopathy and 57 with stable hyperthyroidism. The independent validation cohort included 18 to 20 hyperthyroidism patients plus 17 patients who later progressed from hyperthyroidism to ophthalmopathy. The study used TCR beta repertoire signatures to distinguish Graves' ophthalmopathy from Graves' hyperthyroidism and to predict progression to ophthalmopathy. Once sampling was done, hyperthyroidism patients were given methimazole at a starting dose of 30 mg daily, while ophthalmopathy patients were given high-dose intravenous methylprednisolone. T-cell repertoires of thyroid tissue and blood were compared in several hyperthyroidism patients. The 75 to 100 discovery patients were randomly split 7:3 into training and test sets. What the research found in general, with its limitations: In validation, the model predicted ophthalmopathy progression with 70.59% sensitivity and roughly 72% specificity; eleven to twelve predicted patients were CT-confirmed with GO in a median of approximately 6.5 months. Most expanded thyroid clonotypes with a frequency above 0.001 also appeared in blood, which suggests that blood repertoires may reflect the immune response in the thyroid. No statistical method was used to predetermine the sample size, and group allocation was not hidden from the investigators. In cross-validation, the 13-signature model distinguished ophthalmopathy from stable hyperthyroidism with around 86% sensitivity and roughly 84% specificity, while in the test set the corresponding values were about 79% and 69%.

Hyperthyroidism was considered stable if no progression to ophthalmopathy occurred within 18 months of follow-up. Hyperthyroidism patients were newly diagnosed, were aged 18 to 65 years, and had a disease duration under 2 months. Patients were excluded if they had other autoimmune diseases, uncontrolled infections, pregnancy or lactation. Diagnosis relied on clinical symptoms, serum thyroxine, TRAb, thyroid ultrasound and orbital computed tomography. PBMCs were isolated from more than 8 ml of fresh peripheral blood by Ficoll-Paque density gradient centrifugation. Total RNA was extracted with Trizol reagent and quality-checked on an Agilent 2100 Bioanalyzer. This clonotype showed up many times. It has no known antigen specificity. No clone much larger than this one lies a single base away; base qualities are absent. TCR beta CDR3 regions were amplified from RNA transcripts for repertoire sequencing. A first-round RT-PCR used HTBI primers with the Qiagen OneStep RT-PCR kit, followed by a second-round multiplex PCR, size selection and purification. Sequencing of the libraries was carried out on an Illumina HiSeq2000 in paired-end mode with 100 bp reads. The paper's data handling went like this. SOAPnuke was used for read processing, and reads with adapters, uncalled bases, a mean Phred below 15, or no exact constant-primer or identifier match were discarded. COPE v1.2.5 was used to merge the high-quality paired reads. Each unique nucleotide sequence was defined as a clonotype, and clonotypes were aligned to IMGT TRB V, D and J references with MiTCR v1.1. The analysis was limited to V-J combinations with a frequency above 0.0001, which together covered 99% to 99.2% of the repertoires. For each V-J combination, a TCR clonal expansion and chaos score was defined as F50 clonal expansion divided by the chaos observed in the TCRdist matrix. Welch's t-statistics and random forest were used to narrow the features down to 10 to 15 V-J combinations, which were then fed into a naive Bayes classifier. The similarity between thyroid and blood repertoires was quantified using the Morisita-Horn index. Using fastp trimming at Q25 and MiXCR clonotype assembly, TCRdb reanalyzed the public sequencing data and kept in-frame beta chains. All rows with the same CDR3 protein become a single entry with the most common DNA and genes. TCRdb assigned the V and J calls; the authors' analysis was not used. The sample records 680,000 or so distinct CDR3 sequences, 22% of which are singletons. The ten top clones hold roughly 7.4% of the sample.

Sequencing was carried out using peripheral blood. This receptor was obtained from a woman between 18 and 29 years old with stable Graves' hyperthyroidism. Some clones in this sample may be carry-over from other donors' samples. Donor details come from another sample of the same person, matched by shared clones.

The nucleotide sequence reads as follows: TGTGCCAGCATAGGACAGTCGAGAACTGAAGCTTTCTTT. It specifies CASIGQSRTEAFF. The chain employs TRBV6-1 and TRBJ1-1, and perhaps TRBD1 as D gene, on 6 matching bases. V drops 7 bases and J drops 5 bases, leaving 14 bases in between. The CDR3 measures 13 amino acids from cysteine to phenylalanine. Only the CDR3 portion is preserved as DNA: 39 bases, with reading frame beginning at the first base. The germline V gene encodes CDR1 MNHNS and CDR2 SASEGT.